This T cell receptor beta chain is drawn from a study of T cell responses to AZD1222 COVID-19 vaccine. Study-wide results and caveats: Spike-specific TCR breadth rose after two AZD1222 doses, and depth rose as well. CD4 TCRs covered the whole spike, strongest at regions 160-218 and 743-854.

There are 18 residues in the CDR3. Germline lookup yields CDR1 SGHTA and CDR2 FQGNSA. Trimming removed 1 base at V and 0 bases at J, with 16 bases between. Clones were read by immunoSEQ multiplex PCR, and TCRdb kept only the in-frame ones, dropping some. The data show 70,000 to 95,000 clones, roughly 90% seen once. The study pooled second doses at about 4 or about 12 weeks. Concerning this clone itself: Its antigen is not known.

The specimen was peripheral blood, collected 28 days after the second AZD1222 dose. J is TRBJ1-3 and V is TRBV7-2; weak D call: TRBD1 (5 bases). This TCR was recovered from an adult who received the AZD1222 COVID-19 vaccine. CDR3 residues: CASSLVPHRPTSGNTIYF. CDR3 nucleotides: TGTGCCAGCAGCTTAGTACCCCACAGGCCGACCTCTGGAAACACCATATATTTT.